This T cell receptor beta chain derives from a study of blood T cell repertoires in COVID-19. CDR3 length equals 14 residues. Per germline, CDR1 SGHAT and CDR2 FQNNGV. V lost 5 bases and J lost 6; bases outside the gene matches: 6. The assay was immunoSEQ multiplex PCR, and TCRdb's table has in-frame clones only and misses some. The sample contains 200,000 to 250,000 clones, more than 80% of which appear only once. The sequencing sample was made of PBMCs or T cells enriched from blood (not recorded which). The receptor comes from a woman between 18 and 30 years old in a cohort exposed to, infected with or recovered from COVID-19 (not recorded which). The rearrangement links TRBV11-2 to TRBJ1-1, with TRBD1 matching over 10 bases. CDR3 in DNA: TGTGCCAGCAGCCGACAGGGGGCTACGGCTGAAGCTTTCTTT. Encoded protein: CASSRQGATAEAFF.